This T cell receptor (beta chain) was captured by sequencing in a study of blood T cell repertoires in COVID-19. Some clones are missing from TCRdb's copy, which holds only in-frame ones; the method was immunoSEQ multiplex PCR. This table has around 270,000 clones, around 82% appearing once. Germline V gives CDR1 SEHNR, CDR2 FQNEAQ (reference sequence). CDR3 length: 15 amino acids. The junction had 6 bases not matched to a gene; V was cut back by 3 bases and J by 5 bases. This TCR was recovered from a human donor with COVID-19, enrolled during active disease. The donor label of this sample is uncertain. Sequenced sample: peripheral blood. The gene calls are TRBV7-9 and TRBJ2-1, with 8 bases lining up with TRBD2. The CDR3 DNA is TGTGCCAGCAGCTTGGTCAGCGGGAGTAACAATGAGCAGTTCTTC. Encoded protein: CASSLVSGSNNEQFF.